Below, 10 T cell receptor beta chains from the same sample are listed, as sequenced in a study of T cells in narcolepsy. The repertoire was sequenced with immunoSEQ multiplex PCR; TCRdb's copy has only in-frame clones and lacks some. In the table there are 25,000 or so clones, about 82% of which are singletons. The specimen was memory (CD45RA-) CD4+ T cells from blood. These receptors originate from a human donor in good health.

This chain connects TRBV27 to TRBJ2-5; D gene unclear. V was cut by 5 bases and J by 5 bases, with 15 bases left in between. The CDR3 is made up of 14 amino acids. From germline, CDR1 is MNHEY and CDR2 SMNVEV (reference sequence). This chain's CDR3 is CASSPSTRRETQYF. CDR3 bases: TGTGCCAGCAGTCCTTCGACAAGGCGGGAGACCCAGTACTTC.

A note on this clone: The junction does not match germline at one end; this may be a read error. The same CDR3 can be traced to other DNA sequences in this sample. The CDR3 bases are TGCGCCAGCAGTCGTTCTAGCGCCTACAATGAGCAGTTCTTC. Its protein is CASSRSSAYNEQFF. The chain joins TRBV28 to TRBJ2-1; D might be TRBD2 (6 bases). CDR1 and CDR2 from the germline V gene are MDHEN and SYDVKM. This CDR3 comprises 14 residues.

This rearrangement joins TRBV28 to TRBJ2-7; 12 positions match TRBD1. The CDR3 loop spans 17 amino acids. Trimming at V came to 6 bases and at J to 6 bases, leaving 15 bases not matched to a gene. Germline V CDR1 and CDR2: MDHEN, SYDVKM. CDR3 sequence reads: CASRPGGRDRGRGEQYF. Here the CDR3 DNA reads TGTGCCAGCAGGCCCGGGGGCCGGGACAGGGGGCGAGGCGAGCAGTACTTC.

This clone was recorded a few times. The CDR3 coding sequence is TGTGCCAGCAGCTTGCCCGGGGGGCAGGGCACCGGGGAGCTGTTTTTT. It translates to CASSLPGGQGTGELFF. The rearrangement uses TRBV5-4 and TRBJ2-2; D may be TRBD2 (7 bases). Deletions cut 1 base from V and 4 bases from J, with 14 bases between. The germline gives CDR1 SGHNT, CDR2 YYREEE (reference sequence). The CDR3 sequence is 16 residues long.

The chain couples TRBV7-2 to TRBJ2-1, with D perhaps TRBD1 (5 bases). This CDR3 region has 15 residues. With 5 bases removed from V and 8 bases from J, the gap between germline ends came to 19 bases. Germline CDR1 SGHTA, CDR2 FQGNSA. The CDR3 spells CASSQRTGPRDEQFF. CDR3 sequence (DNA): TGTGCCAGCAGCCAAAGGACGGGCCCCAGGGATGAGCAGTTCTTC.

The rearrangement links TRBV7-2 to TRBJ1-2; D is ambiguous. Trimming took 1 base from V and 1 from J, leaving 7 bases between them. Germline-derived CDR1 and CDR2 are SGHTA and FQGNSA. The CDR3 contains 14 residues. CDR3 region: CASSLGYFNYGYTF. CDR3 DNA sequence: TGTGCCAGCAGCTTAGGATACTTTAACTATGGCTACACCTTC.

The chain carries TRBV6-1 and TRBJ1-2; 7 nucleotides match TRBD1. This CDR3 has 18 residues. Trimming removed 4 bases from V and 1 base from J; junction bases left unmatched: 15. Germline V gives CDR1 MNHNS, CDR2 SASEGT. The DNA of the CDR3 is TGTGCCAGCAGTGGACAACAGGGGCTTACTTTCTTTAACTATGGCTACACCTTC. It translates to CASSGQQGLTFFNYGYTF.

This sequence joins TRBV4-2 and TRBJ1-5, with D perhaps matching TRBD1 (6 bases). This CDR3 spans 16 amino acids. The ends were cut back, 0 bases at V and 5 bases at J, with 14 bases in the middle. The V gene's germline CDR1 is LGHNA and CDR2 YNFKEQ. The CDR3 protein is CASSQEGGGGYQPQHF. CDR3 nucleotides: TGTGCCAGCAGCCAAGAGGGAGGAGGGGGTTATCAGCCCCAGCATTTT.

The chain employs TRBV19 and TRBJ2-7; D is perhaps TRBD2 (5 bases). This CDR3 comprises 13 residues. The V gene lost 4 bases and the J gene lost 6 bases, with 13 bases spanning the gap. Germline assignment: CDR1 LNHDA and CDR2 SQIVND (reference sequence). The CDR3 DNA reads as TGTGCCAGTAGTACGACCTCTCGGGGCGAGCAGTACTTC. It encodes CASSTTSRGEQYF.

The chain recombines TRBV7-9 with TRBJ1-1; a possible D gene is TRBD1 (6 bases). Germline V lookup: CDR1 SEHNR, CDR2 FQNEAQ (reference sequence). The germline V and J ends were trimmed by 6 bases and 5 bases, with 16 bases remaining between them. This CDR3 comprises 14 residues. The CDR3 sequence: CASSRTGTKTEAFF. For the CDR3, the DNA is TGTGCCAGCAGTCGTACCGGGACAAAAACTGAAGCTTTCTTT.